What follows are 27 T cell receptor beta chains derived from one specimen sequenced in a study of blood T cell repertoires in COVID-19. Some clones are missing from TCRdb's copy, which holds only in-frame ones; the method was immunoSEQ multiplex PCR. The profile shows around 320,000 clones, under 90% of them singletons. The specimen was peripheral blood. These receptors came from a woman aged 30 to 39 with COVID-19, enrolled during active disease.

This chain joins TRBV29-1 and TRBJ2-7, with 7 bases that match TRBD1. The CDR3 loop spans 13 amino acids. Germline lookup yields CDR1 SQVTM and CDR2 ANQGSEA. J gave up 7 bases and V 7 bases, and 13 bases lay outside the gene matches. The CDR3 nucleotides are TGCAGCGCCATTTCTAGACAGGGTAGGGAGCAGTACTTC. Translating it yields CSAISRQGREQYF.

Only a few counts were recorded for this clone. This sequence joins TRBV19 and TRBJ1-1, with D hard to call. Deletions cut 8 bases from V and 5 bases from J, with 12 bases between. Germline assignment: CDR1 LNHDA and CDR2 SQIVND (reference sequence). This CDR3 comprises 12 residues. The CDR3 DNA is TGTGCCAGTGCTAATGCCCGGACTGAAGCTTTCTTT. It translates to CASANARTEAFF.

This chain joins TRBV4-1 and TRBJ1-2; tentative D call: TRBD1 (5 bases). The CDR3 loop spans 17 amino acids. V lost 2 bases to trimming and J lost 4 bases, with 20 bases between them. Germline-derived CDR1 and CDR2 are MGHRA and YSYEKL. CDR3 coding DNA: TGCGCCAGCAGCCAAAGCCTTGGGGGAGGACGGCTCTATGGCTACACCTTC. Translating it yields CASSQSLGGGRLYGYTF.

This chain connects TRBV2 to TRBJ2-1; a possible D gene is TRBD2 (6 bases). The V end lost 1 base, the J end lost 11 bases, and 15 bases lay between the germline ends. Germline lookup yields CDR1 SNHLY and CDR2 FYNNEI. CDR3 size: 14 residues. CDR3 coding DNA: TGTGCCAGCAGTGAAGTCTCCGGGACTGACAAGCAGTTCTTC. Residues: CASSEVSGTDKQFF. Drawing the rest from reference TRBV2 and TRBJ2-1, the complete variable domain is EPEVTQTPSHQVTQMGQEVILRCVPISNHLYFYWYRQILGQKVEFLVSFYNNEISEKSEIFDDQFSVERPDGSNFTLKIRSTKLEDSAMYFCASSEVSGTDKQFFGPGTRLTVL.

The gene calls are TRBV30 and TRBJ2-2; 7 bases fit TRBD1. V was clipped by 5 bases and J by 1 base; unmatched bases: 1. The CDR3 has 13 residues. Looked up from germline, CDR1 is GTSNPN and CDR2 is SVGIG (reference sequence). CDR3 amino acids: CAWGTVNTGELFF. For the CDR3, the DNA is TGTGCCTGGGGGACAGTGAACACCGGGGAGCTGTTTTTT.

The J gene is TRBJ2-5, the V gene TRBV2; D possibly corresponds to TRBD2 (6 bases). V gave up 1 base and J gave up 1 base, with 10 bases separating them. Germline CDR1 is SNHLY and CDR2 is FYNNEI. The CDR3 has 15 residues. In nucleotides, the CDR3 is TGTGCCAGCAGTGAAGATTTTAGCGGCCAAGAGACCCAGTACTTC. The encoded protein is CASSEDFSGQETQYF. The variable domain in full, with the rest retrieved from reference TRBV2 and TRBJ2-5, is EPEVTQTPSHQVTQMGQEVILRCVPISNHLYFYWYRQILGQKVEFLVSFYNNEISEKSEIFDDQFSVERPDGSNFTLKIRSTKLEDSAMYFCASSEDFSGQETQYFGPGTRLLVL.

The chain couples TRBV5-1 to TRBJ1-2, with a possible D match to TRBD1 (5 bases). The CDR3 is made up of 15 amino acids. CDR1 is SGHRS, CDR2 YFSETQ, per germline. Trimming removed 4 bases at V and 5 bases at J, with 18 bases between. CDR3 loop: CASSLAWAGRYGYTF. The DNA for the CDR3 is TGCGCCAGCAGCCTGGCCTGGGCAGGGCGTTATGGCTACACCTTC.

The gene calls are TRBV6-5 and TRBJ1-4, with 7 bases fitting TRBD1. Germline V CDR1 and CDR2: MNHEY, SVGAGI. V gave up 8 bases and J gave up 5 bases; unmatched junction bases: 5. This CDR3 has 13 residues. The CDR3 spells CASHRRGNEKLFF. CDR3 DNA sequence: TGTGCCAGCCACCGCAGGGGGAATGAAAAACTGTTTTTT.

The CDR3 spells CASSLSGTEQFF. The CDR3 nucleotides read TGCGCCAGCAGCTTATCCGGGACAGAGCAGTTCTTC. The rearrangement links TRBV5-1 to TRBJ2-1; a possible D gene is TRBD1 (6 bases). CDR3 size: 12 residues. Trimming stripped 2 bases from V and 10 bases from J, with 10 bases between. Germline V lookup: CDR1 SGHRS, CDR2 YFSETQ.

This chain links TRBV10-3 with TRBJ1-4, with a possible D match to TRBD1 (6 bases). The CDR3 is 13 amino acids. V dropped 4 bases and J dropped 14 bases, with 17 bases sitting between them. Germline V gene sequence: CDR1 ENHRY, CDR2 SYGVKD. In DNA, the CDR3 is TGTGCCATCAGTGCCCGGACAAAGGGGGATCTGTTTTTT. Its translation: CAISARTKGDLFF.

The rearrangement uses TRBV7-9 and TRBJ2-7; 7 bases map to TRBD2. The CDR3 is made up of 14 amino acids. Germline V lookup: CDR1 SEHNR, CDR2 FQNEAQ (reference sequence). Unmatched junction bases numbered 4, after V lost 4 bases and J lost 1 base. This chain's CDR3 is CASSSLSGSYEQYF. The CDR3 bases are TGTGCCAGCAGCTCCCTTAGCGGGTCCTACGAGCAGTACTTC.

J is TRBJ2-7 and V is TRBV19, with D perhaps TRBD2 (5 bases). The V end was cut by 6 bases, the J end by 0 bases, with 12 bases between. In germline, CDR1 is LNHDA, CDR2 SQIVND (reference sequence). CDR3 length equals 14 residues. The CDR3 DNA reads TGTGCCAGTAGCTGGGGTGGGAGCTCCTACGAGCAGTACTTC. Protein sequence: CASSWGGSSYEQYF. The full variable domain, rest sourced from reference TRBV19 and TRBJ2-7, is DGGITQSPKYLFRKEGQNVTLSCEQNLNHDAMYWYRQDPGQGLRLIYYSQIVNDFQKGDIAEGYSVSREKKESFPLTVTSAQKNPTAFYLCASSWGGSSYEQYFGPGTRLTVT.

The V call is TRBV14, the J call TRBJ1-1; possibly TRBD1 for D (5 bases). CDR1 SGHDN and CDR2 FVKESK come from the germline V gene. The CDR3 spans 16 residues. Deletions cut 4 bases from V and 4 bases from J, with 19 bases between. The CDR3 nucleotides read TGTGCCAGCAGCCCCCCTAGCGACAGAATCAGCACTGAAGCTTTCTTT. This translates into CASSPPSDRISTEAFF.

This clone was seen repeatedly, ten times or more. The genes are TRBV11-2 and TRBJ2-7, with TRBD1 identical over 7 bases. The CDR3 is made up of 14 amino acids. V dropped 2 bases and J dropped 3; count of bases not matched to a gene: 4. Per germline, CDR1 SGHAT and CDR2 FQNNGV. CDR3 sequence reads: CASSLSAGGYEQYF. CDR3 sequence (DNA): TGTGCCAGCAGCTTAAGTGCAGGGGGCTACGAGCAGTACTTC.

The chain has TRBV27 and TRBJ2-7, with D possibly TRBD2 on 6 matching bases. This CDR3 comprises 18 residues. Trimming left V 0 bases short and J 4 bases short, with 22 bases between. Germline loops: CDR1 MNHEY, CDR2 SMNVEV (reference sequence). The CDR3 loop is CASSLSLGGFNLGYEQYF. Written as DNA, the CDR3 is TGTGCCAGCAGTTTATCGTTAGGAGGGTTTAACCTAGGGTACGAGCAGTACTTC.

The V and J genes are TRBV7-2 and TRBJ2-7; D unresolved. V was cut by 3 bases and J by 3 bases, with 9 bases left in between. The CDR3 loop spans 13 amino acids. Germline V gene data show CDR1 as SGHTA and CDR2 as FQGNSA. The CDR3 is CASSFNRIYEQYF. CDR3 nucleotides: TGTGCCAGCAGCTTTAACAGAATCTACGAGCAGTACTTC.

The chain carries TRBV19 and TRBJ1-5; D unresolved. Trimming removed 6 bases at V and 0 bases at J, with 15 bases between. The CDR3 has 16 amino acids. The germline V gene has CDR1 LNHDA and CDR2 SQIVND (reference sequence). This CDR3 reads CASRTTPPGSNQPQHF. Here the CDR3 DNA reads TGTGCCAGTAGAACGACCCCGCCGGGTAGCAATCAGCCCCAGCATTTT.

This clone was found once. V gene TRBV9 combines with J gene TRBJ1-3, with a possible D match to TRBD1 (5 bases). The CDR3 spans 13 residues. Trimming removed 0 bases from V and 4 bases from J, with 5 bases in between. Germline V CDR1 and CDR2: SGDLS, YYNGEE. CDR3 amino acids: CASSVEGGNTIYF. CDR3 in DNA: TGTGCCAGCAGCGTAGAGGGGGGAAACACCATATATTTT.

The rearrangement uses TRBV6-6 and TRBJ2-3; 8 bases match TRBD2. The CDR3 loop spans 16 amino acids. V shed 0 bases, J shed 2 bases, and the junction held 4 bases outside the gene matches. Germline-derived CDR1 and CDR2 are MNHNY and SVGAGI (reference sequence). The CDR3 loop is CASSYSAGVDTDTQYF. The CDR3 nucleotides are TGTGCCAGCAGTTACTCAGCGGGGGTGGACACAGATACGCAGTATTTT.

The J gene is TRBJ2-2, the V gene TRBV2, with D possibly matching TRBD2 (5 bases). CDR3 size: 16 residues. V lost 1 base and J lost 3, with 12 bases in between. From germline, CDR1 is SNHLY and CDR2 FYNNEI. The CDR3: CASSEVSGVDTGELFF. The CDR3 region has the DNA TGTGCCAGCAGTGAAGTTTCCGGGGTTGACACCGGGGAGCTGTTTTTT.

CDR3 amino acids: CASGLVRPQHTEGSTEAFF. In nucleotides, the CDR3 is TGTGCTAGTGGTTTGGTACGCCCTCAGCACACCGAAGGGAGCACTGAAGCTTTCTTT. The rearrangement joins TRBV12-5 to TRBJ1-1; no definite D call. The CDR3 covers 19 residues. Germline V gene sequence: CDR1 LGHNT, CDR2 FRNRAP. V was shortened by 0 bases and J by 4 bases, with 24 bases between the two germline ends.

V and J are TRBV6-2 or TRBV6-3 and TRBJ2-3; D is ambiguous. This CDR3 has 14 amino acids. V was pared by 0 bases and J by 6 bases, with 10 bases between. Germline CDR1 MNHEY, CDR2 SVGEGT. This CDR3 is CASSYSTQVDTQYF. The CDR3, as DNA: TGTGCCAGCAGTTACTCGACGCAGGTTGATACGCAGTATTTT.

The chain links TRBV27 to TRBJ1-2; maybe TRBD1 (6 bases). Germline V gene sequence: CDR1 MNHEY, CDR2 SMNVEV (reference sequence). The CDR3 runs 13 residues. V lost 6 bases and J 7 bases, leaving 15 bases between the germline ends. Written as DNA, the CDR3 is TGTGCCAGCAGCGAAGACAGGTTCCGTGGCTACACCTTC. It specifies CASSEDRFRGYTF.

In nucleotides, the CDR3 is TGTGCCAGCAGTTCGAACGGACAGGGAAGACAGCCCCAGCATTTT. Protein: CASSSNGQGRQPQHF. V and J are TRBV6-9 and TRBJ1-5; 8 bases agree with TRBD1. Germline V CDR1 and CDR2: MNHGY, SVAAGI. The CDR3 has 15 amino acids. V lost 4 bases to trimming and J lost 7 bases; unmatched junction nucleotides: 9.

This rearrangement joins TRBV24-1 to TRBJ2-1; 9 nucleotides line up with TRBD1. Trimming cost V 4 bases and J 3 bases; bases outside gene matches: 3. The germline CDR1 and CDR2 sequences are KGHDR and SFDVKD. The CDR3 spans 15 residues. In DNA form, the CDR3 reads TGTGCCACCAGTGACCAGGACAGGGGCTACAATGAGCAGTTCTTC. It codes for CATSDQDRGYNEQFF.

The CDR3 protein is CASSFGEIAPLHF. The CDR3 nucleotides read TGTGCCAGCAGTTTCGGAGAGATCGCACCCCTCCACTTT. The rearrangement links TRBV6-5 to TRBJ1-6; the D is unclear. The CDR3 extends over 13 amino acids. Germline CDR1 is MNHEY and CDR2 is SVGAGI. Trimming pared 4 bases from V and 11 bases from J, leaving 12 bases between.

This chain joins TRBV14 and TRBJ1-5; TRBD1 might be the D (5 bases). This CDR3 has 15 amino acids. The germline CDR1 and CDR2 sequences are SGHDN and FVKESK. V lost 1 base and J 2 bases, leaving 9 bases between the germline ends. DNA of the CDR3: TGTGCCAGCAGCCAAGCAGGGTTCGGCAATCAGCCCCAGCATTTT. Protein sequence: CASSQAGFGNQPQHF.